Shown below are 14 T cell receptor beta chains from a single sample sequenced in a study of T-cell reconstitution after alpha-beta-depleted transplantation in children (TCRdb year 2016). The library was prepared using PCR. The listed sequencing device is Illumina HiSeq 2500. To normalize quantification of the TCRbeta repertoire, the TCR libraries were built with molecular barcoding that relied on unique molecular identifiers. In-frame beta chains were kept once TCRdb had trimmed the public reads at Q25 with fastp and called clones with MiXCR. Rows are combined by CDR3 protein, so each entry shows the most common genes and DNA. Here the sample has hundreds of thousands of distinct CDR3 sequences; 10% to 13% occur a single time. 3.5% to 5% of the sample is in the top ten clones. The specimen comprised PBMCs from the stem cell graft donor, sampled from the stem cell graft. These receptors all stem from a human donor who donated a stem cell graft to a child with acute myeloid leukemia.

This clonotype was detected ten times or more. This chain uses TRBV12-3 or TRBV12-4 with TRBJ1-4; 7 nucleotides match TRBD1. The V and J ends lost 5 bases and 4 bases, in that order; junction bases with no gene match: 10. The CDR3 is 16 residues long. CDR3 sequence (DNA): TGTGCCAGCAGTGCTTTGGGGGACAGACGTAATGAAAAACTGTTTTTT. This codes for CASSALGDRRNEKLFF.

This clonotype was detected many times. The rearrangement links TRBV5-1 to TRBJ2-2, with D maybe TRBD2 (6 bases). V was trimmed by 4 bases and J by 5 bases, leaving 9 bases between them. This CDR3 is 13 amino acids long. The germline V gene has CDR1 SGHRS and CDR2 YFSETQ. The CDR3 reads CASSRDFTGELFF. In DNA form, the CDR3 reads TGCGCCAGCAGCCGGGACTTTACCGGGGAGCTGTTTTTT.

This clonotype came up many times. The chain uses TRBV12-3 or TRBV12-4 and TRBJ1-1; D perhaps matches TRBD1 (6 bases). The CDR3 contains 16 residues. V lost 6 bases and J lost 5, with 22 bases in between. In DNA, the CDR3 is TGTGCCAGCAGCCCGGCCCGCACAGGGAGGAGGACTGAAGCTTTCTTT. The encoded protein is CASSPARTGRRTEAFF.

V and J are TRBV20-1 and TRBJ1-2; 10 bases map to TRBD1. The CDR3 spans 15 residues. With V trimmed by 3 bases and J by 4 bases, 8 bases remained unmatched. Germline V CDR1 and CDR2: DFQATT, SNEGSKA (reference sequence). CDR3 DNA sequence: TGCAGTGCTAGTGTATGGACAGGGGGAAGCTATGGCTACACCTTC. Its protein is CSASVWTGGSYGYTF.

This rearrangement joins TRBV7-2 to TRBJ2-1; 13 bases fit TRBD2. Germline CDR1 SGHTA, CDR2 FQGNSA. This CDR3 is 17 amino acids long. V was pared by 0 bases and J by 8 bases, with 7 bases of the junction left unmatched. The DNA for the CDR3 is TGTGCCAGCAGCTTAGCTCCAACTAGCGGGAGGGCATATGAGCAGTTCTTC. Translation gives CASSLAPTSGRAYEQFF.

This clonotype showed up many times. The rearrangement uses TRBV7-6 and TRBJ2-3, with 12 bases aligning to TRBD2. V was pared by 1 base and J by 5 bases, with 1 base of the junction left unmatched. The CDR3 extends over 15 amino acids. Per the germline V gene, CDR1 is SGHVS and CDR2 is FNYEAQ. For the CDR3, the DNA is TGTGCCAGCAGCTTAGGGACTAGCGGGAAAGATACGCAGTATTTT. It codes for CASSLGTSGKDTQYF. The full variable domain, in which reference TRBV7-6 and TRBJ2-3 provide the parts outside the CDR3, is GAGVSQSPRYKVTKRGQDVALRCDPISGHVSLYWYRQALGQGPEFLTYFNYEAQQDKSGLPNDRFSAERPEGSISTLTIQRTEQRDSAMYRCASSLGTSGKDTQYFGPGTRLTVL.

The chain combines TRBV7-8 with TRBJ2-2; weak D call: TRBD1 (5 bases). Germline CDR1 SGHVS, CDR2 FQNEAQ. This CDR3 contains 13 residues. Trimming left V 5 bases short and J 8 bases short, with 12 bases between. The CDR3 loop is CASSAAGFGELFF. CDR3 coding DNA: TGTGCCAGCAGCGCCGCAGGGTTTGGGGAGCTGTTTTTT. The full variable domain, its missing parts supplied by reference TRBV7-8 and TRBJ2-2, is GAGVSQSPRYKVAKRGQDVALRCDPISGHVSLFWYQQALGQGPEFLTYFQNEAQLDKSGLPSDRFFAERPEGSVSTLKIQRTQQEDSAVYLCASSAAGFGELFFGEGSRLTVL.

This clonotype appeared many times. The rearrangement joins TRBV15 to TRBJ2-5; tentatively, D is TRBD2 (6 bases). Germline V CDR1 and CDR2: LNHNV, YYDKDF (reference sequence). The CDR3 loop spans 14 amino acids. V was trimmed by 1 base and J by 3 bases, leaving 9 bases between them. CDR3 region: CATSRGVAEETQYF. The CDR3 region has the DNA TGTGCCACCAGCAGAGGCGTAGCGGAAGAGACCCAGTACTTC.

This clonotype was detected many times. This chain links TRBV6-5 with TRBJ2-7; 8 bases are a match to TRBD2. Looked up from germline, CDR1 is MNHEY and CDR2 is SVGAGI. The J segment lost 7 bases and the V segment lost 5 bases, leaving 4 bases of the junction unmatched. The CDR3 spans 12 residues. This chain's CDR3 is CASSSGSREQYF. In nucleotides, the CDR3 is TGTGCCAGCAGTAGCGGGAGTCGGGAGCAGTACTTC.

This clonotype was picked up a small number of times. The CDR3 DNA is TGTGCCATCAGCACCTGGACTGGGAACACCGGGGAGCTGTTTTTT. Encoded protein: CAISTWTGNTGELFF. The chain links TRBV10-3 to TRBJ2-2; tentative D call: TRBD2 (5 bases). Germline CDR1 ENHRY, CDR2 SYGVKD. This CDR3 has 15 amino acids. The V gene lost 6 bases and the J gene lost 1 base, with 12 bases spanning the gap.

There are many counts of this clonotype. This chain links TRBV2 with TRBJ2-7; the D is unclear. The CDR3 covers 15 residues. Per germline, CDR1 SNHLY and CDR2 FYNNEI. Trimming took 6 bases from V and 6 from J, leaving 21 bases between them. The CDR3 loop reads CASRSPRSSTGEQYF. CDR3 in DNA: TGTGCCAGCAGGAGTCCCCGGAGCAGCACCGGCGAGCAGTACTTC.

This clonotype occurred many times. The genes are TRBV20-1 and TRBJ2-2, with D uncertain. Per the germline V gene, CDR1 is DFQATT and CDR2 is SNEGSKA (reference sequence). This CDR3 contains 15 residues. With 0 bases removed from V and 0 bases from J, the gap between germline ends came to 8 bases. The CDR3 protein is CSARDSLTNTGELFF. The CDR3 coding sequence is TGCAGTGCTAGAGATAGTCTCACGAACACCGGGGAGCTGTTTTTT.

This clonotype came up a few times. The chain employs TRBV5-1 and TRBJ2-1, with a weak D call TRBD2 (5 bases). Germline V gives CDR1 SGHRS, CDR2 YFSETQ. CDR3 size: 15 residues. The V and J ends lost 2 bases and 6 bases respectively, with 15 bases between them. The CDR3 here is CASSFGGPRVNEQFF. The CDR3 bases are TGCGCCAGCAGCTTCGGCGGCCCGAGGGTCAATGAGCAGTTCTTC. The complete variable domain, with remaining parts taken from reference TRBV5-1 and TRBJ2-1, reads KAGVTQTPRYLIKTRGQQVTLSCSPISGHRSVSWYQQTPGQGLQFLFEYFSETQRNKGNFPGRFSGRQFSNSRSEMNVSTLELGDSALYLCASSFGGPRVNEQFFGPGTRLTVL.

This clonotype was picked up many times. The DNA of the CDR3 is TGTGCCAGCAGCTTAACGCCCGAAGGGGAGCTGTTTTTT. Encoded protein: CASSLTPEGELFF. The V and J genes are TRBV7-3 and TRBJ2-2, with unresolved D. This CDR3 is 13 amino acids long. Germline CDR1 reads SGHTA; CDR2 reads FQGTGA. Trimming left V 0 bases short and J 8 bases short, with 7 bases between.